The 10 T cell receptor beta chains below come from one sample, sequenced in a study of blood T cell repertoires in COVID-19. Profiled with immunoSEQ multiplex PCR; TCRdb holds only in-frame clones, not every one. The sample has about 160,000 clones, roughly 87% seen once. The specimen sequenced was PBMCs or T cells enriched from blood (not recorded which). The receptors derive from a woman between 35 and 50 years old who had been exposed to COVID-19.

The gene calls are TRBV4-1 and TRBJ1-5; D remains unclear. V gave up 2 bases and J gave up 6 bases, with 8 bases separating them. Germline-derived CDR1 and CDR2 are MGHRA and YSYEKL. This CDR3 region has 13 residues. As DNA, the CDR3 is TGCGCCAGCAGCCAACAGGCTGCTCAGCCCCAGCATTTT. Translation gives CASSQQAAQPQHF.

CDR3 protein: CASSPSGNTGELFF. The CDR3 DNA sequence: TGTGCCAGCAGCCCAAGCGGTAACACCGGGGAGCTGTTTTTT. The rearrangement links TRBV7-2 to TRBJ2-2; a possible D gene is TRBD2 (5 bases). The CDR3 totals 14 residues. Germline values: CDR1 SGHTA, CDR2 FQGNSA. Trimming removed 5 bases at V and 2 bases at J, with 9 bases between.

This clone was picked up one time. The chain carries TRBV7-3 and TRBJ2-2; TRBD1 is a possible D gene (5 bases). This CDR3 comprises 15 residues. In germline, CDR1 is SGHTA, CDR2 FQGTGA. V was pared by 5 bases and J by 2 bases, with 12 bases between. In nucleotides, the CDR3 is TGTGCCAGCAGCCTGACAGATCCCAACACCGGGGAGCTGTTTTTT. Residues: CASSLTDPNTGELFF.

The CDR3 is CASHRGGPPYNEQFF. DNA of the CDR3: TGTGCCAGCCACCGGGGGGGGCCGCCCTACAATGAGCAGTTCTTC. This chain joins TRBV19 and TRBJ2-1, with 8 bases matching TRBD2. V lost 9 bases to trimming and J lost 2 bases; unmatched junction nucleotides: 9. Germline-derived CDR1 and CDR2 are LNHDA and SQIVND (reference sequence). The CDR3 covers 15 residues.

The chain employs TRBV19 and TRBJ1-5; 9 bases match TRBD1. The CDR3 length is 15 residues. The germline CDR1 and CDR2 sequences are LNHDA and SQIVND (reference sequence). J gave up 2 bases and V 5 bases, and 4 bases lay outside the gene matches. CDR3 sequence (DNA): TGTGCCAGTAGTGGACAGGGGACGGGCAATCAGCCCCAGCATTTT. Its translation: CASSGQGTGNQPQHF.

The rearrangement links TRBV14 to TRBJ2-1; 12 nucleotides align to TRBD2. The CDR3 spans 14 residues. Germline V CDR1 and CDR2: SGHDN, FVKESK. V dropped 4 bases and J dropped 10; count of bases not matched to a gene: 5. The CDR3 region has the DNA TGTGCCAGCAGCCGCAGTCTAGCGGGGGGGGAGCAGTTCTTC. It translates to CASSRSLAGGEQFF.

The chain recombines TRBV3-1 (or the pseudogene TRBV3-2) with TRBJ1-1, with D uncertain. The ends were cut back, 4 bases at V and 5 bases at J, with 14 bases in the middle. CDR1 is LGHDT, CDR2 YNNKEL, per germline (reference sequence). The CDR3 consists of 14 residues. In nucleotides, the CDR3 is TGTGCCAGCAGCCCGGCCACTCGAGGGACTGAAGCTTTCTTT. Its translation is CASSPATRGTEAFF.

This clone was recorded only once. V gene TRBV20-1 combines with J gene TRBJ2-2; D might be TRBD1 (5 bases). Trimming removed 3 bases from V and 1 base from J, with 9 bases in between. There are 14 residues in the CDR3. CDR1 and CDR2 (germline): DFQATT, SNEGSKA (reference sequence). The CDR3 DNA is TGCAGTGCTAGTAGGGGTGGGAACACCGGGGAGCTGTTTTTT. Amino acids: CSASRGGNTGELFF.

V gene TRBV29-1 combines with J gene TRBJ2-5; 11 nucleotides align to TRBD2. After removal of 6 bases from V and 2 bases from J, the junction contained 8 bases not matched to a gene. Germline V lookup: CDR1 SQVTM, CDR2 ANQGSEA. The CDR3 runs to 15 residues. CDR3 region: CSVAETSGIQETQYF. CDR3 in DNA: TGCAGCGTCGCCGAGACTAGCGGGATACAAGAGACCCAGTACTTC.

The J gene is TRBJ1-1, the V gene TRBV27, with TRBD1 identical over 8 bases. The germline V gene has CDR1 MNHEY and CDR2 SMNVEV (reference sequence). V was pared by 2 bases and J by 1 base, with 9 bases of the junction left unmatched. CDR3 size: 17 residues. The CDR3 coding sequence is TGTGCCAGCAGTTTACTTTTCACAGGGGGTAGGAACACTGAAGCTTTCTTT. Encoded protein: CASSLLFTGGRNTEAFF.